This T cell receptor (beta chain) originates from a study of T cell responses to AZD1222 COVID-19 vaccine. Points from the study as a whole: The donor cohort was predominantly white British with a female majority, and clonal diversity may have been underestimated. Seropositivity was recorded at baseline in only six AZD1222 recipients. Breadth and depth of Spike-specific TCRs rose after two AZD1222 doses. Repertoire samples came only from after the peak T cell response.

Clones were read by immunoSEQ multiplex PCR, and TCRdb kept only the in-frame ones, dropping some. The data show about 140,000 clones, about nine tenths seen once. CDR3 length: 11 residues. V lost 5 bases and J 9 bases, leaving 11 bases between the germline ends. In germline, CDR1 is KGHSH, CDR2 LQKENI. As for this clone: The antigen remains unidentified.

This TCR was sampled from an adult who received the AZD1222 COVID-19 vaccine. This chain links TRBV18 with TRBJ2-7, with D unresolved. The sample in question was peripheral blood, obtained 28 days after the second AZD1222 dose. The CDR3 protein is CASSEAEGQYF. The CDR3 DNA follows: TGTGCCAGCTCAGAAGCCGAAGGGCAGTACTTC.